This T cell receptor (beta chain) came from a study of shared clonotypes between healthy human individuals (TCRdb year 2020). About the investigation overall: A few men and a couple of women, aged 18 to 49 years, made up the cohort. For each donor, CD4 naive and CD4 memory were each given three plates, CD8 naive was given two plates, and CD8 memory was given one plate. To estimate repertoire size and how much clonotype sharing occurs between individuals, the study deeply sequenced the blood TCR repertoires of several healthy adults. To increase sequencing depth and limit assay-specific biases, different laboratories used diverse techniques to prepare libraries and sequence TCR repertoires. Between about 0.8 and 8.9 billion PBMCs per donor were obtained by leukapheresis.

A note on this clone: The target of this receptor is not known. No qualities accompany the bases; no much larger clone lies one base away.

Results and caveats for the whole study, not just this receptor: Pairwise subsampling led to the expectation that sequencing depth would affect the degree of clonotype sharing among donors. Estimated clonotype richness was generally larger for naive than for memory subsets. Compared with non-shared clonotypes, the clonotypes found in all four sorted-subset donors had higher generation probabilities. Incomplete sequencing was indicated by rarefaction of sorted-subset datasets, despite the large sequencing depth. Only blood was sampled, and tissue TCR repertoires likely differ from those in blood. Approximately 5% of naive CD4, roughly 3.6% of naive CD8, 2% to 2.5% of memory CD4, and roughly 0.4% of memory CD8 clonotypes were shared across a few donors. Because the study included only a small number of donors, the genetic and exposure-history diversity represented was limited.

CDR1 and CDR2 are drawn from the germline V gene (reference sequence): LNHDA, SQIVND. Reading from cysteine to phenylalanine, the CDR3 counts 15 amino acids. Only the CDR3 DNA is retained, 45 bases long and in frame from the first base. V gives up 3 bases and J gives up 2 bases, and the segment between their germline ends measures 12 bases. CD8 naive samples were obtained by positive selection for CCR7 among CD45RO-negative cells, yielding a CD45RA+CCR7+ population from which TemRA cells were excluded. The donors were healthy, HIV-negative adults who had no recently reported acute infections or vaccinations. Every donor was a Caucasian adult residing in Nashville, Tennessee, USA. Blood was collected by leukapheresis, and PBMCs were isolated by Ficoll-Histopaque density gradient centrifugation and then cryopreserved in liquid nitrogen vapor phase. Analytical flow cytometry was used to check the purity and quantity of every magnetically sorted T cell population. Each sorted fraction had its genomic DNA isolated and then quantified by UV absorbance on a Nanodrop 2000c.

TCR CDR3 regions were amplified from genomic DNA by multiplex PCR using the deep immunoSEQ assay. Genomic DNA extracted from each cell subset was distributed evenly over all wells of several immunoSEQ 96-well plates, and each plate served as one replicate. For sorted subsets, 150 to 250 ng of genomic DNA, equivalent to 25,000 to 30,000 T cell genomes, went into each replicate PCR. Purified libraries were quantified with a Qubit 3.0 fluorometer, sized on a Bioanalyzer 2100, and re-quantified with the KAPA Library Quantification kit. Each immunoSEQ 96-well plate was sequenced on its own single-read 150-cycle Illumina NextSeq 550 flow cell. Per the source publication's procedure: Because the immunoSEQ output held only junctional sequences and lacked quality scores, the filtering could not match the filtering applied to full-length reads. Sequences were annotated with PyIR, a Python wrapper for IgBLAST v1.9, using IMGT germline references to assign V/J genes and CDR3. Any read was removed if the V/J assignment was weak (E-value above 1e-6), the CDR3 was missing, or the read contained stop codons, out-of-frame junctions, or ambiguous translated residues. V3J clonotypes were defined by identical inferred V gene, J gene, and CDR3 amino acid sequence. The percentage overlap between two repertoires was calculated by dividing the number of shared unique clonotypes by the size of the smaller repertoire. Richness of each repertoire was evaluated using RTK rarefaction, the Chao1 estimator, and Recon v2.1 estimates of unobserved clonotypes. Generation probabilities were computed with OLGA for all TCRbeta clonotypes obtained by the gDNA method from several donors. Not all clones reach the TCRdb copy of this immuneACCESS table, which keeps in-frame sequences only. Checked studies attribute under half of the gap to unresolved V genes and leave the rest unexplained. D and trimming come from the DNA, and the V and J calls and clone size come from that table. A total of around 1.9 million clones appear in this sample, roughly 93% of them only once. The top ten clones comprise about 1.7% of the sample.

The TCR was taken from a man aged 18 to 30 in good health. Some clones in this sample may be carry-over from other donors' samples. The sequencing input was naive CD8+ T cells from PBMCs. Sample cell subset or site, as interpreted from the label and publication: CD45RA+CCR7+. This receptor chain uses TRBV19 and TRBJ2-3; no D gene is confidently identified. The nucleotide sequence reads TGTGCCAGTAGTATTCTCTCGACCACCACAGATACGCAGTATTTT. Its translation is CASSILSTTTDTQYF.